This is a list of T cell receptor beta chains from one sample in a study of siplizumab effects on memory and regulatory T cells. Assay: immunoSEQ multiplex PCR; the TCRdb copy retains only in-frame clones and omits some. The profile shows 20,000 or so clones, about 45% of them singletons. These receptors' antigens are unknown. The sequenced sample consisted of CFSE-low (dividing) CD4+ T cells sorted from an allogeneic mixed lymphocyte reaction. All receptors come from a human donor in good health; the cells came from an allogeneic mixed lymphocyte reaction. Some clones in this sample may be carry-over from other donors' samples. The CDR3 runs from the conserved cysteine through the conserved F or W. D genes are given only for firm matches. The size of a clone is reported for some rows only, either as once, few or many, or as a class for expanded clones.

clone_size | j_call | cdr3_length | d_call | v_call | cdr3_aa | cdr3_nt
few | TRBJ2-3 | 13 | . | TRBV30 | CAWNHILTDTQYF | TGTGCCTGGAATCACATCCTCACAGATACGCAGTATTTT
. | TRBJ1-1 | 15 | . | TRBV6-5 | CASSVHRDMNTEAFF | TGTGCCAGCAGTGTTCACAGGGACATGAACACTGAAGCTTTCTTT
. | TRBJ2-1 | 12 | . | TRBV5-1 | CASSLENNEQFF | TGCGCCAGCAGCTTGGAAAACAATGAGCAGTTCTTC
. | TRBJ2-7 | 12 | . | TRBV7-2 | CASSSLSYEQYF | TGTGCCAGCAGCTCCCTCTCCTACGAGCAGTACTTC
. | TRBJ1-6 | 14 | . | TRBV7-3 | CASRHPGANSPLHF | TGTGCCAGCAGGCACCCAGGGGCCAATTCACCCCTCCACTTT
. | TRBJ2-1 | 15 | . | TRBV9 | CASSVGRRWYNEQFF | TGTGCCAGCAGCGTAGGACGCCGGTGGTACAATGAGCAGTTCTTC
. | TRBJ1-1 | 13 | . | TRBV28 | CASSSTQNTEAFF | TGTGCCAGCAGTTCAACACAGAACACTGAAGCTTTCTTT
. | TRBJ2-1 | 15 | . | TRBV29-1 | CSAREQGLPSNEQFF | TGCAGCGCCCGAGAGCAAGGACTACCCTCCAATGAGCAGTTCTTC
medium-sized | TRBJ2-7 | 13 | . | TRBV19 | CASRRGSSYEQYF | TGTGCCAGTAGGAGGGGCAGCTCCTACGAGCAGTACTTC
. | TRBJ1-3 | 17 | . | TRBV7-9 | CASSLPIRGSSGNTIYF | TGTGCCAGCAGCTTACCTATCCGGGGGAGCTCTGGAAACACCATATATTTT
medium-sized | TRBJ2-6 | 13 | . | TRBV19 | CASAFSGANVLTF | TGTGCCAGCGCCTTCTCTGGGGCCAACGTCCTGACTTTC
. | TRBJ1-1 | 13 | . | TRBV5-4 | CASSFELNTEAFF | TGTGCCAGCAGCTTCGAGTTGAACACTGAAGCTTTCTTT
. | TRBJ1-1 | 13 | . | TRBV6-6 | CASSVGEMTEAFF | TGTGCCAGCAGTGTTGGGGAGATGACTGAAGCTTTCTTT
. | TRBJ1-3 | 15 | . | TRBV6-6 | CASRGGPSSGNTIYF | TGTGCCAGTCGGGGGGGGCCAAGCTCTGGAAACACCATATATTTT
. | TRBJ1-1 | 14 | TRBD1 | TRBV30 | CAWSRTGRLVGAFF | TGTGCCTGGAGTAGGACAGGGAGGTTGGTGGGAGCTTTCTTT
. | TRBJ2-7 | 14 | TRBD2 | TRBV6-5 | CASTDSTSAKKQYF | TGTGCCAGCACTGACTCGACTAGCGCGAAAAAGCAGTACTTC
few | TRBJ2-3 | 16 | . | TRBV5-8 | CASSLRAGPGLDTQYF | TGTGCCAGCAGCTTGAGGGCAGGGCCCGGACTAGATACGCAGTATTTT
. | TRBJ1-2 | 15 | . | TRBV15 | CATSRDFGAERGYTF | TGTGCCACCAGCAGAGATTTTGGGGCCGAGCGTGGCTACACCTTC
. | TRBJ2-1 | 17 | TRBD2 | TRBV18 | CASSRLFVAGDSNEQFF | TGTGCCAGCTCACGGTTGTTCGTAGCGGGAGATTCCAATGAGCAGTTCTTC
few | TRBJ2-5 | 16 | TRBD1 | TRBV5-1 | CASSSVDQTGMETQYF | TGCGCCAGCAGCTCCGTGGACCAGACAGGGATGGAGACCCAGTACTTC
. | TRBJ2-5 | 11 | . | TRBV7-9 | CAGAVRETQYF | TGTGCGGGCGCGGTTCGGGAGACCCAGTACTTC
medium-sized | TRBJ1-5 | 13 | . | TRBV19 | CATSFSSNQPQHF | TGTGCCACCTCGTTCAGTAGCAATCAGCCCCAGCATTTT
. | TRBJ2-1 | 15 | TRBD1 | TRBV7-6 | CASTPWDRSYNEQFF | TGTGCCAGCACCCCCTGGGACAGGTCCTACAATGAGCAGTTCTTC
. | TRBJ2-1 | 13 | . | TRBV11-3 | CASSVGPYNEQFF | TGTGCCAGCAGCGTCGGCCCCTACAATGAGCAGTTCTTC
. | TRBJ2-1 | 16 | TRBD2 | TRBV2 | CASSDPSGSSYNEQFF | TGTGCCAGCAGTGATCCTAGCGGAAGCTCCTACAATGAGCAGTTCTTC
. | TRBJ1-4 | 11 | . | TRBV20-1 | CSVLGNEKLFF | TGCAGTGTTTTAGGGAATGAAAAACTGTTTTTT